Each of the 14 T cell receptor beta chains below was sequenced from the same sample in a study of T cells in women clearing cervical HPV infection (dated by TCRdb to about 2018). The library was generated by the immunoSEQ multiplex PCR assay. TCRdb obtained this table from immuneACCESS and retained in-frame rearrangements with V and J assigned. These tables miss some clones; where compared with another copy, unresolved V genes account for less than half of the shortfall, and the remainder is unexplained. The sample has 30,000 to 40,000 clones on record. The ten largest clones add up to roughly 6.8% of the sample. The sequenced sample consisted of blood buffy coat. These receptors were obtained from a woman aged 18 to 75 with a cervical HPV16 infection that either progressed to CIN3+ or cleared (not recorded which).

Remarks on this clone: The sequence runs out 3 residues before the end of the CDR3; the remainder is reconstructed from the germline J gene. V gene TRBV28 combines with J gene TRBJ1-2, with D unclear. The CDR3 sequence is 12 residues long. The germline V gene encodes CDR1 MDHEN and CDR2 SYDVKM. The CDR3 spells CASSLTRSGYTF. The part of the CDR3 DNA that was read is TGTGCCAGCAGTTTAACTCGTTCGGGC.

Concerning this clone: The DNA ends 3 residues before the CDR3 does, and the rest of the CDR3 is filled in from the germline J gene. The chain couples TRBV7-2 to TRBJ2-7, with 7 bases aligning to TRBD1. The CDR3 has 14 amino acids. CDR1 SGHTA and CDR2 FQGNSA come from the germline V gene. V dropped 5 bases and J dropped 0; count of bases not matched to a gene: 4. Here the CDR3 reads CASSKRQGSYEQYF. The DNA read from the CDR3 is TGTGCCAGCAGCAAACGACAGGGCTCCTACGAG.

Concerning this clone itself: The read terminates 3 residues ahead of where the CDR3 ends, so the germline J gene completes it. Within the sample, other DNA sequences also encode this same CDR3. The gene calls are TRBV11-2 and TRBJ1-2; D uncertain. Germline V gene sequence: CDR1 SGHAT, CDR2 FQNNGV. CDR3 length: 13 residues. CDR3 amino acids: CASSSDGVGGYTF. The DNA read from the CDR3 is TGTGCCAGCAGCTCTGACGGGGTTGGCGGC.

Of note for this clone: The observed sequence ends 3 residues before the CDR3 terminus, with the missing tail filled in from the germline J gene. The chain is built from TRBV20-1 and TRBJ1-3; D gene unclear. The CDR3 covers 13 residues. In germline, CDR1 is DFQATT, CDR2 SNEGSKA (reference sequence). The V and J ends lost 3 bases and 3 bases respectively, with 9 bases between them. Partial CDR3 DNA: TGCAGTGCTAGTAAGGGCATTGGAAACACC. It encodes CSASKGIGNT. The CDR3 in full is CSASKGIGNTIYF.

In regard to this clone: The read is 3 residues too short to cover the CDR3 end, so that end is filled in from the germline J gene. The chain combines TRBV5-1 with TRBJ2-1; 7 bases match TRBD2. V lost 7 bases to trimming and J lost 7 bases; unmatched junction nucleotides: 14. From germline, CDR1 is SGHRS and CDR2 YFSETQ. The CDR3 is 15 amino acids. This chain's CDR3 is CASRLRAGLGNEQFF. CDR3 bases read: TGCGCCAGCCGCCTTAGAGCGGGGCTCGGGAATGAG.

As for this clone: The read stops 3 residues short of the end of the CDR3; the missing end is completed from the germline J gene. J is TRBJ2-3 and V is TRBV6-1, with a weak D call TRBD1 (5 bases). This CDR3 has 14 residues. Germline V gives CDR1 MNHNS, CDR2 SASEGT. CDR3 residues: CASSETRQGQPQYF. Incomplete CDR3 DNA: TGTGCCAGCAGTGAAACCCGCCAGGGTCAGCCG.

In the case of this clone: The CDR3 goes on 3 residues after the read ends, and that part is filled in from the germline J gene. This rearrangement joins TRBV6-1 to TRBJ2-7; 8 nucleotides line up with TRBD1. V lost 1 base to trimming and J lost 2 bases; unmatched junction nucleotides: 7. Germline V gene data show CDR1 as MNHNS and CDR2 as SASEGT. The CDR3 is made up of 16 amino acids. The DNA read from the CDR3 is TGTGCCAGCAGTGAAGAACGGACAGGGTGGCCCTACGAG. Protein sequence: CASSEERTGWPYE. The full CDR3 protein is CASSEERTGWPYEQYF.

Here the CDR3 reads CASSDRDSSYNSPLHF. CDR3 DNA (partial): TGTGCCAGCAGCGACCGGGACAGCTCCTATAATTCACCC. The V call is TRBV9, the J call TRBJ1-6, with 7 bases that match TRBD1. The read ends 3 residues early relative to the CDR3; the germline J gene fills the gap. The V segment lost 3 bases and the J segment 0 bases; nucleotides outside the gene matches: 3. The CDR3 has 16 residues. CDR1 is SGDLS and CDR2 is YYNGEE in the germline V gene.

For this clone: The observed sequence ends 3 residues before the CDR3 terminus, with the missing tail filled in from the germline J gene. The rearrangement links TRBV7-9 to TRBJ1-5; 7 nucleotides match TRBD1. This CDR3 is built from 13 residues. Germline CDR1 SEHNR, CDR2 FQNEAQ (reference sequence). V was pared by 6 bases and J by 4 bases, with 3 bases of the junction left unmatched. CDR3 loop: CASRSGQNQPQHF. The DNA read from the CDR3 is TGTGCCAGCAGGTCGGGACAGAATCAGCCC.

For this clone: The read terminates 3 residues before the CDR3 end, so the remaining end is supplied by the germline J gene. V is TRBV5-1 and J is TRBJ2-1, with 9 bases lining up with TRBD2. The CDR3 extends over 15 amino acids. The germline gives CDR1 SGHRS, CDR2 YFSETQ. The V gene end was trimmed by 4 bases and the J gene end by 7 bases; junction bases not matched to a gene: 9. Partial CDR3 DNA: TGCGCCAGCAGCGTGGATAGCGGGAGAGGAAATGAG. Translation gives CASSVDSGRGNE. The complete CDR3 sequence is CASSVDSGRGNEQFF.

Comments on this clone: The CDR3 end lies 3 residues beyond the end of the read and is filled in from the germline J gene. The chain employs TRBV7-6 and TRBJ1-2; maybe TRBD1 (6 bases). Per the germline V gene, CDR1 is SGHVS and CDR2 is FNYEAQ. The CDR3 consists of 13 residues. The covered CDR3 bases are TGTGCCAGCAGCTCCGGTACAGGGAAAGGC. This sequence encodes CASSSGTGKG. The full CDR3 protein reads CASSSGTGKGYTF.

The CDR3 is CASSPLASRSEQFF. The DNA read from the CDR3 is TGTGCCAGCAGCCCGCTAGCTAGTCGGAGTGAG. The V and J genes are TRBV13 and TRBJ2-1; perhaps TRBD2 as D (5 bases). The CDR3 end falls 3 residues outside the read, so it is completed with the germline J gene. Trimming took 5 bases from V and 9 from J, leaving 17 bases between them. Germline values: CDR1 PRHDT, CDR2 FYEKMQ (reference sequence). This CDR3 contains 14 residues. Supplemented by reference TRBV13 and TRBJ2-1, the full variable domain reads AAGVIQSPRHLIKEKRETATLKCYPIPRHDTVYWYQQGPGQDPQFLISFYEKMQSDKGSIPDRFSAQQFSDYHSELNMSSLELGDSALYFCASSPLASRSEQFFGPGTRLTVL.

Concerning this clone itself: The read halts 3 residues ahead of the CDR3 end, with the missing end drawn from the germline J gene. The rearrangement joins TRBV18 to TRBJ1-2, with D perhaps matching TRBD1 (5 bases). The V gene's germline CDR1 is KGHSH and CDR2 LQKENI. The CDR3 runs 16 residues. The CDR3 sequence is CASSSMTSGGGNDYTF. The sequenced part of the CDR3 DNA is TGTGCCAGCTCATCAATGACTAGCGGGGGAGGTAATGAC. Together with reference TRBV18 and TRBJ1-2, the CDR3 gives the full variable domain: NAGVMQNPRHLVRRRGQEARLRCSPMKGHSHVYWYRQLPEEGLKFMVYLQKENIIDESGMPKERFSAEFPKEGPSILRIQQVVRGDSAAYFCASSSMTSGGGNDYTFGSGTRLTVV.

Concerning this clone itself: The junction differs from germline at one of its ends, possibly a read error. The read gets to within 3 residues of the CDR3 end, and the germline J gene fills in the rest. This rearrangement joins TRBV5-4 to TRBJ2-1; 7 nucleotides agree with TRBD1. The CDR3 length is 14 residues. CDR1 is SGHNT and CDR2 is YYREEE in the germline V gene (reference sequence). Here the CDR3 reads CVSSEQGMGNEQFF. Partial CDR3 DNA: TGTGTCAGCAGCGAACAGGGGATGGGCAATGAG.